The clone carrying this T cell receptor beta chain was recorded a few times. Its antigen is not known. The data stem from a study of response to subunit inactivated influenza vaccine. Findings of the study overall: After each seasonal influenza vaccination, few new T cells are recruited, the authors suggested.

One entry per CDR3 protein results from TCRdb running MiXCR on the RT-PCR reads. This table holds some 800,000 distinct CDR3 sequences, 20% to 25% found once. CDR3 length: 15 residues. The germline gives CDR1 MNHNS, CDR2 SASEGT. The germline V and J ends were trimmed by 7 bases and 2 bases, with 14 bases remaining between them. The chain recombines TRBV6-1 with TRBJ2-2; D may be TRBD1 (6 bases). The input for sequencing was PBMCs from blood, taken 5 to 6 days after vaccination. The source is a man aged 50-60 years who received an inactivated influenza vaccine. CDR3: CASNLGTTNTGELFF. The DNA for the CDR3 is TGTGCCAGCAATCTCGGGACAACCAACACCGGGGAGCTGTTTTTT.